One sample yielded the 7 T cell receptor beta chains listed below, sequenced in a study of T-cell reconstitution after alpha-beta-depleted transplantation in children. Unique molecular identifiers featured in how the TCRbeta library was prepared. TCRdb independently ran MiXCR on the PCR reads; one entry per CDR3 protein. The sample shows 500,000 or so distinct CDR3 sequences, over 25% of them seen only once. This sample comprised PBMCs from the stem cell graft donor, obtained from the stem cell graft. These receptors were collected from a human donor who donated a stem cell graft to a child with aplastic anemia.

This clonotype came up once. This rearrangement joins TRBV5-1 to TRBJ2-1; 10 bases are a match to TRBD1. With 3 bases clipped from V and 6 bases from J, the junction kept 6 bases outside the gene matches. The length of the CDR3 is 15 residues. CDR1 and CDR2 from the germline V gene are SGHRS and YFSETQ. In nucleotides, the CDR3 is TGCGCCAGCAGCTCTTACGGGACAGGGGTCAATGAGCAGTTCTTC. It yields the protein CASSSYGTGVNEQFF.

Turning to this clonotype: The junction departs from germline at one end; a sequencing error may be responsible. The J gene is TRBJ1-6, the V gene TRBV20-1; the match to TRBD1 covers 10 bases. The CDR3 contains 16 residues. Germline V gene data show CDR1 as DFQATT and CDR2 as SNEGSKA (reference sequence). CDR3 nucleotide sequence: TGCAGTGCCTCATCTGCCGGCGGGACAGGGGCTTCACCCCTTCACTTT. The encoded protein is CSASSAGGTGASPLHF.

The chain employs TRBV5-6 and TRBJ1-2; no clear D gene. V shed 7 bases and J shed 5 bases, with 18 bases lying between them. The CDR3 loop spans 14 amino acids. Germline V gene sequence: CDR1 SGHDT, CDR2 YYEEEE. Here the CDR3 DNA reads TGTGCCAGCTCCCTCTATGAAGCTGGTTATGGCTACACCTTC. Protein sequence: CASSLYEAGYGYTF. Drawing the rest from reference TRBV5-6 and TRBJ1-2, the complete variable domain is DAGVTQSPTHLIKTRGQQVTLRCSPKSGHDTVSWYQQALGQGPQFIFQYYEEEERQRGNFPDRFSGHQFPNYSSELNVNALLLGDSALYLCASSLYEAGYGYTFGSGTRLTVV.

The CDR3 DNA sequence: TGTGCCAGCAGTTTCGCAGAGAACACCGGGGAGCTGTTTTTT. It codes for CASSFAENTGELFF. This chain uses TRBV12-3 or TRBV12-4 with TRBJ2-2; D gene ambiguous. Trimming cost V 3 bases and J 1 base, with 6 bases left between them. The CDR3 is 14 residues long.

This clonotype was seen only a few times. This rearrangement joins TRBV18 to TRBJ2-6; 8 bases agree with TRBD2. The CDR3 runs 17 residues. Germline V gives CDR1 KGHSH, CDR2 LQKENI. V shed 6 bases, J shed 4 bases, and the junction held 11 bases outside the gene matches. The CDR3 sequence: CASSQPGLVSGANVLTF. The DNA of the CDR3 is TGTGCCAGCTCCCAACCGGGACTAGTGTCGGGGGCCAACGTCCTGACTTTC.

This chain links TRBV4-3 with TRBJ1-1; D unclear. V gave up 4 bases and J gave up 1 base, with 16 bases separating them. CDR1 LGHNA and CDR2 YSLEER come from the germline V gene. This CDR3 has 16 residues. The DNA for the CDR3 is TGCGCCAGCAGCCTAGAGGTTGGGGTTAAGAACACTGAAGCTTTCTTT. This sequence encodes CASSLEVGVKNTEAFF.

This clonotype was counted between two and nine times. J is TRBJ1-3 and V is TRBV5-8; TRBD1 matches at 10 bases. Germline trimming cut 4 bases from V and 3 bases from J; bases unmatched to any gene: 1. There are 14 residues in the CDR3. Per germline, CDR1 SGHTS and CDR2 YDEGEE. CDR3 in amino acids: CASSRTGGGNTIYF. CDR3 DNA: TGTGCCAGCAGCCGGACAGGGGGTGGAAACACCATATATTTT.